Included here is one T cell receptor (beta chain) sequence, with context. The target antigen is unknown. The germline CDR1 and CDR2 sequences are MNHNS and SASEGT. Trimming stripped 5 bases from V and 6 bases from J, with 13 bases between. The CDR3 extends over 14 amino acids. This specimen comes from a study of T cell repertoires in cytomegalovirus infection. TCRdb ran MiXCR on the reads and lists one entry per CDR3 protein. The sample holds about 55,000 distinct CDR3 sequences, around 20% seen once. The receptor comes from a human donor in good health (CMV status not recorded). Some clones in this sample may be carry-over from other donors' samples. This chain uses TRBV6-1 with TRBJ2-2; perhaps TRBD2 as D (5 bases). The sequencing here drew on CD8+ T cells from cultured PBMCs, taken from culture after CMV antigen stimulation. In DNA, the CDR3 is TGTGCCAGCAGTCCCCGGAGGAATGCCGGGGAGCTGTTTTTT. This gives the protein CASSPRRNAGELFF.